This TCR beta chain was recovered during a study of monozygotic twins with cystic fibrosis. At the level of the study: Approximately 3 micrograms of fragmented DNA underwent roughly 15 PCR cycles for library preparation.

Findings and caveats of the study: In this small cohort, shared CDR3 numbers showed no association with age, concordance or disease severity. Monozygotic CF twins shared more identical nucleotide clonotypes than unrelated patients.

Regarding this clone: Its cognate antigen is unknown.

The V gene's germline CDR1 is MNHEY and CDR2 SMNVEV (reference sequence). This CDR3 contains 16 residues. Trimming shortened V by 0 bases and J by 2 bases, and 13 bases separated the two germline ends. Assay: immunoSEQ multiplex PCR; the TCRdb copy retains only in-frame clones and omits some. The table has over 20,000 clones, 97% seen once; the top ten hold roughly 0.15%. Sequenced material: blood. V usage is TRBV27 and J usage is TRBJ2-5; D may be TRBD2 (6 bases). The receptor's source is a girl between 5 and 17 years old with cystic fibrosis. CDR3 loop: CASSLSVGLLQETQYF. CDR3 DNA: TGTGCCAGCAGTTTATCGGTGGGACTCTTGCAAGAGACCCAGTACTTC.